This T cell receptor (beta chain) was sequenced during a study of spatial heterogeneity in lung cancer. Germline V gene lookup returns CDR1 LGHNA and CDR2 YSLEER. This CDR3 is 14 amino acids long. V lost 3 bases, J lost 4 bases, and 10 bases lay in between. Regarding time point: sample taken at primary tumor resection. Tumor, nontumor lung or frozen PBMC supplied whole RNA, sequenced without sorting. Samples were obtained from about 75 donors, all untreated early-stage non-small cell lung cancer patients. A single record per CDR3 protein comes from TCRdb applying MiXCR to the 5' RACE reads. The data hold about 45,000 distinct CDR3 sequences, with about 10% observed a single time. Study outcomes and limitations: More often at tumor resection than at routine follow-up, ubiquitous expanded tumor TCRs were detected in the blood.

About this clonotype itself: As yet, its antigen is unknown.

Source: PBMCs, taken at surgery. The chain couples TRBV4-3 to TRBJ2-4; D call uncertain. This receptor was taken from a female donor with early-stage non-small cell lung cancer. The CDR3 nucleotides are TGCGCCAGCAGCCACCCCCGGAATAAAAACATTCAGTACTTC. Translated: CASSHPRNKNIQYF.